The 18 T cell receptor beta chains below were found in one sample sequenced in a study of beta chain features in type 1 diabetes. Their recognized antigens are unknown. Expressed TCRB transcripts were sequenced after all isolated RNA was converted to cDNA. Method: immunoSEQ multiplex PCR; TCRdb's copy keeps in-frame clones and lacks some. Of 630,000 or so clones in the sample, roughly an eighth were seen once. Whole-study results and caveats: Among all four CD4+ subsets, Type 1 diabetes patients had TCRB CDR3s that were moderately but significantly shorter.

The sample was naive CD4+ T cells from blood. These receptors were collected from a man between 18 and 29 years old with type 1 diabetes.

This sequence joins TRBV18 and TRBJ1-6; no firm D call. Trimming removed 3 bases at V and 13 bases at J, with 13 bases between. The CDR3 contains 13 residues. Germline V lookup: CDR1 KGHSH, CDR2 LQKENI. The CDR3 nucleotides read TGTGCCAGCTCACCCCACAGTGATGAGCCCCTCCACTTT. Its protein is CASSPHSDEPLHF.

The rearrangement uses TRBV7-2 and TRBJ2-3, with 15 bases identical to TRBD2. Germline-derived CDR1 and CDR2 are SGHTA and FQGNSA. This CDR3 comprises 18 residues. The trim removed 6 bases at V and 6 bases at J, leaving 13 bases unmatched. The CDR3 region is CASRGLAGGPLVRDTQYF. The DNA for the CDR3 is TGTGCCAGCAGAGGACTAGCGGGAGGGCCGTTAGTCAGGGATACGCAGTATTTT.

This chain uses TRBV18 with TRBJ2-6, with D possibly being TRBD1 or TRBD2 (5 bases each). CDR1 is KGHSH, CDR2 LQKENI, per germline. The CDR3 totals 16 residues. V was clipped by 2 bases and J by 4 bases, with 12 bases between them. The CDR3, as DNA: TGTGCCAGCTCACCAACTTTGGGGGAAGGGGCCAACGTCCTGACTTTC. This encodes CASSPTLGEGANVLTF.

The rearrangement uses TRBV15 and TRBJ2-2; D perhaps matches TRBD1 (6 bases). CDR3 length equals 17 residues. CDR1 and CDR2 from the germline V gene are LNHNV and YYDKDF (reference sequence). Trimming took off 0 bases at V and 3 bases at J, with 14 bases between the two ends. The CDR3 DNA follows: TGTGCCACCAGCAGAGATCACTGGGGGCCTGACACCGGGGAGCTGTTTTTT. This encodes CATSRDHWGPDTGELFF.

CDR3 in amino acids: CASSSQQGTGELFF. CDR3 coding DNA: TGTGCCAGCAGCTCCCAACAGGGAACCGGGGAGCTGTTTTTT. V gene TRBV7-9 combines with J gene TRBJ2-2; perhaps TRBD1 as D (6 bases). Trimming left V 4 bases short and J 5 bases short, with 11 bases between. Germline V gives CDR1 SEHNR, CDR2 FQNEAQ (reference sequence). The CDR3 covers 14 residues.

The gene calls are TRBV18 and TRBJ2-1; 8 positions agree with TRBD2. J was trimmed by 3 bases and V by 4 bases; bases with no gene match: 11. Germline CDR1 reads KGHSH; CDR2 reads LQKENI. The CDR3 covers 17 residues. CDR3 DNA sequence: TGTGCCAGCTCACGACCCCTAGGGAGCGGGGGCTACAATGAGCAGTTCTTC. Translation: CASSRPLGSGGYNEQFF.

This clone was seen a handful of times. The CDR3 spells CASSQDRTSRDEQFF. CDR3 DNA sequence: TGCGCCAGCAGCCAAGATCGGACTAGCCGGGATGAGCAGTTCTTC. The chain couples TRBV4-1 to TRBJ2-1, with 8 bases fitting TRBD2. The V segment lost 0 bases and the J segment 8 bases; nucleotides outside the gene matches: 6. The CDR3 has 15 residues. Germline CDR1 reads MGHRA; CDR2 reads YSYEKL.

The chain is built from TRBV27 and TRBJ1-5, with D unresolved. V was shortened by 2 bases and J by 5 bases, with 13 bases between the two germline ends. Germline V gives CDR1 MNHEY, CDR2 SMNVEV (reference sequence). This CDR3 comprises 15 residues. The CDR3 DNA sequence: TGTGCCAGCAGTTTAATGAGTACTCAACATCAGCCCCAGCATTTT. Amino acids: CASSLMSTQHQPQHF.

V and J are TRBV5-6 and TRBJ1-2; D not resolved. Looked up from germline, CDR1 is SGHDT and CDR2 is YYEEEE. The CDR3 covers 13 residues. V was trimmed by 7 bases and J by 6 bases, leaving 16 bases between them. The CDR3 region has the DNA TGTGCCAGCCAACTTGGCAGGCGTCATGGCTACACCTTC. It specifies CASQLGRRHGYTF.

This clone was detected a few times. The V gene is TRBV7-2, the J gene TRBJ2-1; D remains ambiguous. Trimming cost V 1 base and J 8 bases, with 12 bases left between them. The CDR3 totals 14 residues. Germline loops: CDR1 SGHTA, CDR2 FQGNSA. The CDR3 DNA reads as TGTGCCAGCAGCTTAGGGCCCCACGGGCATGAGCAGTTCTTC. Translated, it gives CASSLGPHGHEQFF.

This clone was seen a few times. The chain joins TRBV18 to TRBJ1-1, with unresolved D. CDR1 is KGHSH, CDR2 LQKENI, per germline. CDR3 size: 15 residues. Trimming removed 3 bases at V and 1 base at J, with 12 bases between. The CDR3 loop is CASSPQVDRNTEAFF. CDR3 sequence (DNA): TGTGCCAGCTCACCGCAAGTGGATCGGAACACTGAAGCTTTCTTT. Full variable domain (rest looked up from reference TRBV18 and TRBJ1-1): NAGVMQNPRHLVRRRGQEARLRCSPMKGHSHVYWYRQLPEEGLKFMVYLQKENIIDESGMPKERFSAEFPKEGPSILRIQQVVRGDSAAYFCASSPQVDRNTEAFFGQGTRLTVV.

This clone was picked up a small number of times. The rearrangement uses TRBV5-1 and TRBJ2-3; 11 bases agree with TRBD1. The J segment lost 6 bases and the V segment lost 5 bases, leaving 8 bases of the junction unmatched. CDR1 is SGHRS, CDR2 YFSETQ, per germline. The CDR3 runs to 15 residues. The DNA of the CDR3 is TGCGCCAGCAGATCAGGACAGGGGGCTGGCGATACGCAGTATTTT. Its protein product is CASRSGQGAGDTQYF.

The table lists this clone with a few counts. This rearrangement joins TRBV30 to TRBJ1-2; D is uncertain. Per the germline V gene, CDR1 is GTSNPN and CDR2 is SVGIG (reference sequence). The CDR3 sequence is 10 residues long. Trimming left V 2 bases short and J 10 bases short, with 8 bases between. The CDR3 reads CAWSNVDYTF. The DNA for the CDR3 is TGTGCCTGGAGTAACGTGGACTACACCTTC.

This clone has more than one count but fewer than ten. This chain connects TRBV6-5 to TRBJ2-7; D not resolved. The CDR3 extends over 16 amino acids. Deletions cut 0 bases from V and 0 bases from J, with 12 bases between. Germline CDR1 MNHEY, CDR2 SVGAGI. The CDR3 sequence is CASSYSSSWSSYEQYF. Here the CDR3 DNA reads TGTGCCAGCAGTTACTCGAGCTCTTGGAGCTCCTACGAGCAGTACTTC.

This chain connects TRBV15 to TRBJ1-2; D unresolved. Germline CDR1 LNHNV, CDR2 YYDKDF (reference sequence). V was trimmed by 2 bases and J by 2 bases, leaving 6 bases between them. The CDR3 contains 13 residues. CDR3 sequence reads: CATSRQENYGYTF. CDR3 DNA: TGTGCCACCAGCAGACAGGAAAACTATGGCTACACCTTC.

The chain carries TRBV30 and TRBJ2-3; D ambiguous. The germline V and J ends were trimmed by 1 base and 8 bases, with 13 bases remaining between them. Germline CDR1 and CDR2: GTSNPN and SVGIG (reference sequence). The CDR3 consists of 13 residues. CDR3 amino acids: CAWSASPVGTQYF. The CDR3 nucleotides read TGTGCCTGGAGTGCGTCGCCGGTAGGTACGCAGTATTTT.

This CDR3 reads CASSQGTQQETQYF. CDR3 nucleotides: TGCGCCAGCAGCCAAGGGACTCAACAAGAGACCCAGTACTTC. The V gene is TRBV4-1, the J gene TRBJ2-5; possibly TRBD2 for D (5 bases). With 1 base removed from V and 2 bases from J, the gap between germline ends came to 8 bases. CDR1 is MGHRA and CDR2 is YSYEKL in the germline V gene. The CDR3 is 14 residues long.

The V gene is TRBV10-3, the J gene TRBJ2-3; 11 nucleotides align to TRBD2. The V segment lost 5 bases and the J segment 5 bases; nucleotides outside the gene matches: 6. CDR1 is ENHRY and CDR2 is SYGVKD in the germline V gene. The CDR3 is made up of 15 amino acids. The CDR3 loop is CAISTSGREGDTQYF. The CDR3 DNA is TGTGCCATCAGTACTAGCGGGAGAGAGGGAGATACGCAGTATTTT.